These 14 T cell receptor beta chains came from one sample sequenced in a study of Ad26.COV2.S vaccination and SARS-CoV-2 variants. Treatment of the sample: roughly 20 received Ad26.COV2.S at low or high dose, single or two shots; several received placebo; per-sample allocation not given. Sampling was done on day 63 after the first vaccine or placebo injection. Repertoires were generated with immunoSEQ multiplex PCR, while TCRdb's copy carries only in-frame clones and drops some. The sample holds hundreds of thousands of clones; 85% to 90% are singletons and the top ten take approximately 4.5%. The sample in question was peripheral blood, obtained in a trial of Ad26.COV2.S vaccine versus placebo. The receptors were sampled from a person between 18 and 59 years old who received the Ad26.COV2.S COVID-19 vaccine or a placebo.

The CDR3 is CASSSRQGSSYEQYF. The CDR3 DNA is TGTGCCAGCAGTTCGCGGCAGGGGAGCTCCTACGAGCAGTACTTC. The J gene is TRBJ2-7, the V gene TRBV6-1, with D possibly matching TRBD1 (6 bases). CDR3 length equals 15 residues. Trimming cost V 5 bases and J 0 bases, with 14 bases left between them. Germline V gene sequence: CDR1 MNHNS, CDR2 SASEGT.

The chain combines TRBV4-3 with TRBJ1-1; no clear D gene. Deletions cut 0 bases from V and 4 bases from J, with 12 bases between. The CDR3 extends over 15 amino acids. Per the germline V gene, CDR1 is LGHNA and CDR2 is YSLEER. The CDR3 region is CASSQDLSVGTEAFF. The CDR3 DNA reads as TGCGCCAGCAGCCAAGATCTGTCCGTGGGCACTGAAGCTTTCTTT.

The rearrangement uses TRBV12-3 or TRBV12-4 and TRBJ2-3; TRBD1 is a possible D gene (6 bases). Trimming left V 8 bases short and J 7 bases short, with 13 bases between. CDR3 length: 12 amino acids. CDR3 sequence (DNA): TGTGCCAGCGGGGGCAGGGGATATACGCAGTATTTT. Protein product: CASGGRGYTQYF.

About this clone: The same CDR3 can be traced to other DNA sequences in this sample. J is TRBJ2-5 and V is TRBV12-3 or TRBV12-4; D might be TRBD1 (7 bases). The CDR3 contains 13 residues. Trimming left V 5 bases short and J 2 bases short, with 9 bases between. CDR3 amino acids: CASSPGGQETQYF. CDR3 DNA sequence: TGTGCCAGCAGTCCAGGGGGGCAAGAGACCCAGTACTTC.

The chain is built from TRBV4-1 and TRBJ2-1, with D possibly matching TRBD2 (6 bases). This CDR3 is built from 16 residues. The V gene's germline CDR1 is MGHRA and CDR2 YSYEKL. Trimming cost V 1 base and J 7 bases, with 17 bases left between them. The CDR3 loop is CASSQGTQGLYNEQFF. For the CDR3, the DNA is TGCGCCAGCAGCCAAGGCACTCAGGGACTGTATAATGAGCAGTTCTTC.

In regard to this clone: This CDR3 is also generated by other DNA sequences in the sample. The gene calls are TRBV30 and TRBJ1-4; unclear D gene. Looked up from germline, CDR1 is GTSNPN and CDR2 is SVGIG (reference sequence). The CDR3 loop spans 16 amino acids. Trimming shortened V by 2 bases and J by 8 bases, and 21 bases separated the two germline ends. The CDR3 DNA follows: TGTGCCTGGAGTTACCCCGGTGCGCCGTTAGGGGAAAAACTGTTTTTT. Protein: CAWSYPGAPLGEKLFF.

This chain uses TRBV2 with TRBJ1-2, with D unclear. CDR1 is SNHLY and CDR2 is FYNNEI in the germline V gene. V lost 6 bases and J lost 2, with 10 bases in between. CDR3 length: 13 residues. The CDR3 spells CASRREVNYGYTF. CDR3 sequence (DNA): TGTGCCAGCAGACGGGAGGTCAACTATGGCTACACCTTC.

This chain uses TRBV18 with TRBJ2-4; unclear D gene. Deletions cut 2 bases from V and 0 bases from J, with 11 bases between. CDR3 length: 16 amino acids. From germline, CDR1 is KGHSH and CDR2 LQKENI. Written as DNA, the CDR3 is TGTGCCAGCTCACCATATGGAAACCTAGCCAAAAACATTCAGTACTTC. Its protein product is CASSPYGNLAKNIQYF.

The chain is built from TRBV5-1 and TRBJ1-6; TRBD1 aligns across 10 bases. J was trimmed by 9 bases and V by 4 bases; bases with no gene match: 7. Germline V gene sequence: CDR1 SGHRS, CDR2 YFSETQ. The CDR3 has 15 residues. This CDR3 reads CASSDRDRGISPLHF. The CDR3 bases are TGCGCCAGCAGCGACCGGGACAGGGGTATTTCACCCCTCCACTTT. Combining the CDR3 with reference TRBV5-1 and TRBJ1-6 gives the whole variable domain KAGVTQTPRYLIKTRGQQVTLSCSPISGHRSVSWYQQTPGQGLQFLFEYFSETQRNKGNFPGRFSGRQFSNSRSEMNVSTLELGDSALYLCASSDRDRGISPLHFGNGTRLTVT.

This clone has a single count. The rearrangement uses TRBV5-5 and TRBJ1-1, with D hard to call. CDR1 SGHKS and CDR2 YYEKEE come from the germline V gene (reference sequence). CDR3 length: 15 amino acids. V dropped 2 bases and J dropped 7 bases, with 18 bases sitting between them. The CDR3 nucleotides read TGTGCCAGCAGCTTTGGGTTGCAGGAGTTCGTTGAAGCTTTCTTT. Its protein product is CASSFGLQEFVEAFF.

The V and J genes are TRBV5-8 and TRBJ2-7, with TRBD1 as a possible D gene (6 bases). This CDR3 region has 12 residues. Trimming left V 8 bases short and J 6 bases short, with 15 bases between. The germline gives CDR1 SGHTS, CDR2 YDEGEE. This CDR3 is CASIWGRIEQYF. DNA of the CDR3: TGTGCCAGTATTTGGGGGCGTATCGAGCAGTACTTC.

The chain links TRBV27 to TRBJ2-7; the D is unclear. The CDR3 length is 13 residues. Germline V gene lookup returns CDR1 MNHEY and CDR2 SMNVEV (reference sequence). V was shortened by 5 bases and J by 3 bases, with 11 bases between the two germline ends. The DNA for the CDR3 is TGTGCCAGCAGTCGCTCAGAATTCTACGAGCAGTACTTC. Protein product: CASSRSEFYEQYF.

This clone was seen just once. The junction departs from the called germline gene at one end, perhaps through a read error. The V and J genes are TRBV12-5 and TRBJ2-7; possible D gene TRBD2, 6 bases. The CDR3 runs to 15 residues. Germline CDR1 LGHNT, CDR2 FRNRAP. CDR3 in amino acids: CASGLKTRDSDEQYF. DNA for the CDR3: TGTGCTAGTGGTTTAAAAACCCGGGACTCCGACGAGCAGTACTTC. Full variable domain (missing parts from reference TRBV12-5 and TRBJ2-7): DARVTQTPRHKVTEMGQEVTMRCQPILGHNTVFWYRQTMMQGLELLAYFRNRAPLDDSGMPKDRFSAEMPDATLATLKIQPSEPRDSAVYFCASGLKTRDSDEQYFGPGTRLTVT.

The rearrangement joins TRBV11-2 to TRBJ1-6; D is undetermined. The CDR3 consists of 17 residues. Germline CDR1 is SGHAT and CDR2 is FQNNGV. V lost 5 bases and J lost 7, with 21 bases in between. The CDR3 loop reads CASSAYPGRGRNSPLHF. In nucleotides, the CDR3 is TGTGCCAGCAGCGCCTACCCCGGACGGGGAAGGAATTCACCCCTCCACTTT.